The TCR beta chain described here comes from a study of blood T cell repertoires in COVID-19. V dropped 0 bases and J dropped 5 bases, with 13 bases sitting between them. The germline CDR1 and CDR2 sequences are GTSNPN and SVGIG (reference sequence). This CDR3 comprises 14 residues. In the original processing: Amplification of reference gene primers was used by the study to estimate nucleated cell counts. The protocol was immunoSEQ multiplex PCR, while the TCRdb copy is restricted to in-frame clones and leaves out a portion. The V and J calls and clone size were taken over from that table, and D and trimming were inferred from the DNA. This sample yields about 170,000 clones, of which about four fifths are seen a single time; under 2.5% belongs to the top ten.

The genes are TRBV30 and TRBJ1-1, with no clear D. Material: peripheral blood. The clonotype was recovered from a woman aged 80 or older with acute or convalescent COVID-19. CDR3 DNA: TGTGCCTGGAGTGTAGTAGTACGGGGAACTGAAGCTTTCTTT. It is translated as CAWSVVVRGTEAFF.